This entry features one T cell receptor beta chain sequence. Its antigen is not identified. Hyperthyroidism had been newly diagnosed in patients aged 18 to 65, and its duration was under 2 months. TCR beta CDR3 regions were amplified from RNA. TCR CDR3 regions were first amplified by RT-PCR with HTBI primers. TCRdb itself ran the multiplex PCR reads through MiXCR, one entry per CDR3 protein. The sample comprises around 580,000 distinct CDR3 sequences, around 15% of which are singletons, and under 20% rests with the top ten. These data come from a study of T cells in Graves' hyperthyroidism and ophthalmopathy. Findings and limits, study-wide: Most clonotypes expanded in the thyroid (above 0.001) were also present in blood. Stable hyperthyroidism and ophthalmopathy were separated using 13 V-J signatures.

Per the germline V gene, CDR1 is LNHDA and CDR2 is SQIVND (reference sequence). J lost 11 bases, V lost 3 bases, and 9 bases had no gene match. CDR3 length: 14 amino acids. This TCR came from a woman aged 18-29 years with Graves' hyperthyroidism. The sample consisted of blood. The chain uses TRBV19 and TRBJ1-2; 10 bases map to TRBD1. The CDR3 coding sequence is TGTGCCAGTAGTATGGCTCCCCCGGGACAGGGGTACACCTTC. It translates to CASSMAPPGQGYTF.